These 26 T cell receptor beta chains share one sample of origin, sequenced in a study of OX40 agonist ivuxolimab in advanced cancers. The assay was immunoSEQ multiplex PCR, and TCRdb's table has in-frame clones only and misses some. Among tens of thousands of clones listed, roughly four fifths were seen once. This material consisted of CD4+ or CD8+ T cells sorted from blood, taken in a trial of the OX40 agonist ivuxolimab. These receptors were obtained from an adult with an advanced solid tumor such as melanoma, head and neck, liver or kidney cancer.

This clone was detected only a few times. J is TRBJ1-2 and V is TRBV5-6, with 8 nucleotides matching TRBD1. Germline CDR1 SGHDT, CDR2 YYEEEE. The CDR3 is 14 amino acids. V lost 2 bases and J lost 7; bases outside the gene matches: 7. The DNA of the CDR3 is TGTGCCAGCAGCTTTTGGACAGGGAGGGGTGGCTACACCTTC. Protein: CASSFWTGRGGYTF. Full variable domain (rest looked up from reference TRBV5-6 and TRBJ1-2): DAGVTQSPTHLIKTRGQQVTLRCSPKSGHDTVSWYQQALGQGPQFIFQYYEEEERQRGNFPDRFSGHQFPNYSSELNVNALLLGDSALYLCASSFWTGRGGYTFGSGTRLTVV.

The chain is built from TRBV10-3 and TRBJ2-3; TRBD1 might be the D (6 bases). The germline V gene encodes CDR1 ENHRY and CDR2 SYGVKD. Trimming took 4 bases from V and 5 from J, leaving 7 bases between them. The CDR3 is 12 residues long. CDR3 DNA: TGTGCCATCAGTGTACAGGGAGATACGCAGTATTTT. Amino acids: CAISVQGDTQYF.

This chain connects TRBV5-4 to TRBJ1-2; no definite D call. The V gene lost 5 bases and the J gene lost 2 bases, with 13 bases spanning the gap. Germline CDR1 SGHNT, CDR2 YYREEE (reference sequence). The CDR3 extends over 14 amino acids. The CDR3: CASSRTDKNYGYTF. In nucleotides, the CDR3 is TGTGCCAGCAGTAGAACAGATAAAAACTATGGCTACACCTTC.

The V gene is TRBV18, the J gene TRBJ1-1; no firm D call. The CDR3 is 12 residues long. Germline lookup yields CDR1 KGHSH and CDR2 LQKENI. The ends were cut back, 6 bases at V and 7 bases at J, with 12 bases in the middle. CDR3 in DNA: TGTGCCAGCTCCGGGTCCTCCCTTGAAGCTTTCTTT. Amino acids: CASSGSSLEAFF.

The V call is TRBV30, the J call TRBJ2-5; 7 nucleotides line up with TRBD2. The CDR3 spans 14 residues. CDR1 and CDR2 from the germline V gene are GTSNPN and SVGIG (reference sequence). V shed 4 bases and J 1 base; nucleotides not matched to a gene: 6. CDR3 bases: TGTGCCTGGATCGCCGCGGGGGTCCAAGAGACCCAGTACTTC. Protein: CAWIAAGVQETQYF. The entire variable domain, with the rest obtained from reference TRBV30 and TRBJ2-5, is as follows: SQTIHQWPATLVQPVGSPLSLECTVEGTSNPNLYWYRQAAGRGLQLLFYSVGIGQISSEVPQNLSASRPQDRQFILSSKKLLLSDSGFYLCAWIAAGVQETQYFGPGTRLLVL.

V is TRBV4-1 and J is TRBJ1-5; TRBD1 might be the D (6 bases). The V gene's germline CDR1 is MGHRA and CDR2 YSYEKL. The length of the CDR3 is 14 residues. V lost 5 bases and J lost 3, with 11 bases in between. CDR3 DNA sequence: TGCGCCAGCAGCTACCGGGACACCAATCAGCCCCAGCATTTT. Protein product: CASSYRDTNQPQHF.

CDR3 nucleotides: TGTGCCAGTTGGGCGGCAGCGAGGGTACATGGCTACACCTTC. Amino acids: CASWAAARVHGYTF. The chain couples TRBV19 to TRBJ1-2; D is unresolved. The V end lost 8 bases, the J end lost 6 bases, and 19 bases lay between the germline ends. This CDR3 comprises 14 residues. Germline V CDR1 and CDR2: LNHDA, SQIVND (reference sequence).

V gene TRBV7-2 combines with J gene TRBJ1-2, with D possibly TRBD1 on 5 matching bases. V dropped 3 bases and J dropped 4 bases, with 12 bases sitting between them. CDR3 length equals 14 residues. Germline assignment: CDR1 SGHTA and CDR2 FQGNSA. The CDR3 region has the DNA TGTGCCAGCAGCTTCAAGACAGAATCCTATGGCTACACCTTC. Its translation is CASSFKTESYGYTF.

This clone was seen a single time. The rearrangement uses TRBV5-1 and TRBJ1-1; D remains ambiguous. The CDR3 loop spans 13 amino acids. The germline V gene encodes CDR1 SGHRS and CDR2 YFSETQ. Trimming took off 0 bases at V and 7 bases at J, with 10 bases between the two ends. CDR3 sequence reads: CASSLATRGEAFF. In nucleotides, the CDR3 is TGCGCCAGCAGCTTGGCCACCCGGGGTGAAGCTTTCTTT.

This chain connects TRBV15 to TRBJ1-1; 7 bases fit TRBD1. CDR1 is LNHNV, CDR2 YYDKDF, per germline (reference sequence). With V trimmed by 0 bases and J by 4 bases, 2 bases remained unmatched. This CDR3 region has 14 residues. The CDR3 nucleotides read TGTGCCACCAGCAGAGAAAACAGGGGCACTGAAGCTTTCTTT. It codes for CATSRENRGTEAFF. Complete variable domain (other parts from reference TRBV15 and TRBJ1-1): DAMVIQNPRYQVTQFGKPVTLSCSQTLNHNVMYWYQQKSSQAPKLLFHYYDKDFNNEADTPDNFQSRRPNTSFCFLDIRSPGLGDTAMYLCATSRENRGTEAFFGQGTRLTVV.

The chain employs TRBV9 and TRBJ1-5; weak D call: TRBD1 (5 bases). Germline lookup yields CDR1 SGDLS and CDR2 YYNGEE. The V gene lost 0 bases and the J gene lost 6 bases, with 13 bases spanning the gap. This CDR3 is built from 15 residues. CDR3 sequence: CASSVAPGVSQPQHF. In nucleotides, the CDR3 is TGTGCCAGCAGCGTAGCTCCGGGGGTAAGTCAGCCCCAGCATTTT.

This rearrangement joins TRBV29-1 to TRBJ1-1; D is ambiguous. V gave up 3 bases and J gave up 1 base, with 9 bases separating them. Germline V gene sequence: CDR1 SQVTM, CDR2 ANQGSEA. CDR3 length: 13 amino acids. CDR3 DNA: TGCAGCGTTGAGAGCCAGAGGAACACTGAAGCTTTCTTT. It translates to CSVESQRNTEAFF. The full variable domain, completed using reference TRBV29-1 and TRBJ1-1, is SAVISQKPSRDICQRGTSLTIQCQVDSQVTMMFWYRQQPGQSLTLIATANQGSEATYESGFVIDKFPISRPNLTFSTLTVSNMSPEDSSIYLCSVESQRNTEAFFGQGTRLTVV.

Notes on this clone: This may come from a read error, since a much larger clone is one base off. Other DNA sequences within the sample encode an identical CDR3. This chain uses TRBV6-1 with TRBJ1-2; the match to TRBD1 covers 10 bases. The CDR3 extends over 14 amino acids. Germline-derived CDR1 and CDR2 are MNHNS and SASEGT. CDR3 loop: CASRRDRGNYGYTF. The CDR3, as DNA: TGTGCCAGCAGGCGGGACAGGGGAAACTATGGCTACACCTTT.

This chain uses TRBV10-3 with TRBJ1-6; 8 positions match TRBD1. Germline V CDR1 and CDR2: ENHRY, SYGVKD. The CDR3 extends over 14 amino acids. Losses at the gene ends were 6 bases for V and 7 bases for J; bases not matched to a gene: 5. CDR3: CAIRGQDPNSPLHF. The CDR3 DNA reads TGTGCCATCAGGGGACAGGACCCGAATTCACCCCTCCACTTT.

This clone was detected only a few times. The chain joins TRBV7-2 to TRBJ2-1; tentative D call: TRBD1 (6 bases). Germline V gives CDR1 SGHTA, CDR2 FQGNSA. V lost 3 bases, J lost 8 bases, and 14 bases lay in between. The CDR3 sequence is 14 residues long. The DNA of the CDR3 is TGTGCCAGCAGCTTCTCCGGGACAAACGATGAGCAGTTCTTC. This translates into CASSFSGTNDEQFF.

As for this clone: Within the sample, other DNA sequences also encode this same CDR3. The chain carries TRBV6-5 and TRBJ1-6; TRBD1 agrees at 7 bases. The V gene end was trimmed by 10 bases and the J gene end by 3 bases; junction bases not matched to a gene: 6. This CDR3 spans 14 amino acids. Germline values: CDR1 MNHEY, CDR2 SVGAGI. The CDR3 DNA is TGTGCCACCAGGCGGGACAGCTATAATTCACCCCTCCACTTT. As protein: CATRRDSYNSPLHF.

A few counts support this clone. This chain uses TRBV19 with TRBJ2-7; 11 bases align to TRBD2. In germline, CDR1 is LNHDA, CDR2 SQIVND (reference sequence). The trim removed 7 bases at V and 2 bases at J, leaving 7 bases unmatched. The CDR3 totals 15 residues. In DNA form, the CDR3 reads TGTGCCAGTAACCCGACTAGCGGGGCCACCTACGAGCAGTACTTC. It translates to CASNPTSGATYEQYF.

The genes are TRBV30 and TRBJ2-1, with 16 bases fitting TRBD2. CDR3 length: 15 residues. With 3 bases clipped from V and 10 bases from J, the junction kept 6 bases outside the gene matches. Germline lookup yields CDR1 GTSNPN and CDR2 SVGIG (reference sequence). This CDR3 is CAWRGTSGGAGEQFF. Written as DNA, the CDR3 is TGTGCCTGGAGAGGGACTAGCGGGGGGGCAGGGGAGCAGTTCTTC.

In its sample, this clone was seen once. The chain joins TRBV7-2 to TRBJ1-2; no reliable D call. This CDR3 contains 13 residues. Germline CDR1 and CDR2: SGHTA and FQGNSA. V lost 1 base to trimming and J lost 11 bases, with 14 bases between them. This chain's CDR3 is CASSLGVSPSYTF. The CDR3 nucleotides read TGTGCCAGCAGCTTAGGGGTCAGTCCCTCATACACCTTC.

This sequence joins TRBV5-1 and TRBJ1-2, with D perhaps TRBD1 (5 bases). This CDR3 has 14 residues. V lost 3 bases, J lost 0 bases, and 9 bases lay in between. CDR1 SGHRS and CDR2 YFSETQ come from the germline V gene. CDR3 sequence: CASSSLTANYGYTF. The CDR3 nucleotides read TGCGCCAGCAGCTCGCTGACAGCTAACTATGGCTACACCTTC.

The chain has TRBV4-2 and TRBJ1-1, with 7 bases identical to TRBD1. Trimming took 2 bases from V and 3 from J; bases not matched to a gene: 9. CDR3 length equals 16 residues. Germline V lookup: CDR1 LGHNA, CDR2 YNFKEQ. This chain's CDR3 is CASSQYRGRGHTEAFF. CDR3 DNA: TGTGCCAGCAGCCAATATAGGGGGCGAGGGCACACTGAAGCTTTCTTT.

This clone was counted only a few times. This rearrangement joins TRBV7-2 to TRBJ2-1; D is possibly TRBD2 (6 bases). In germline, CDR1 is SGHTA, CDR2 FQGNSA. There are 15 residues in the CDR3. V lost 0 bases and J 9 bases, leaving 15 bases between the germline ends. For the CDR3, the DNA is TGTGCCAGCAGCTTAGCCGCGGGGCCCGGGACTGAGCAGTTCTTC. Translation: CASSLAAGPGTEQFF.

In DNA, the CDR3 is TGTGCCATCAGCACCGGGAACACTGAAGCTTTCTTT. This gives the protein CAISTGNTEAFF. This chain joins TRBV10-3 and TRBJ1-1; unclear D gene. This CDR3 is built from 12 residues. The germline CDR1 and CDR2 sequences are ENHRY and SYGVKD. Trimming took 6 bases from V and 1 from J, leaving 6 bases between them.

CDR3 loop: CASIPGDVGNQPQHF. In DNA form, the CDR3 reads TGTGCCAGCATCCCGGGGGACGTAGGCAATCAGCCCCAGCATTTT. This chain uses TRBV6-1 with TRBJ1-5; D may be TRBD1 (5 bases). This CDR3 region has 15 residues. CDR1 is MNHNS, CDR2 SASEGT, per germline. The V gene lost 7 bases and the J gene lost 2 bases, with 15 bases spanning the gap.

The genes are TRBV19 and TRBJ1-5; 7 bases map to TRBD1. Germline CDR1 LNHDA, CDR2 SQIVND (reference sequence). J was trimmed by 2 bases and V by 5 bases; bases with no gene match: 12. The CDR3 runs 17 residues. This CDR3 is CASSAARQGRGNQPQHF. The CDR3 DNA sequence: TGTGCCAGTAGTGCCGCTCGACAGGGAAGGGGCAATCAGCCCCAGCATTTT.

The chain recombines TRBV5-4 with TRBJ2-1; D may be TRBD1 (6 bases). V lost 0 bases and J 5 bases, leaving 12 bases between the germline ends. Germline CDR1 is SGHNT and CDR2 is YYREEE (reference sequence). This CDR3 has 15 residues. The CDR3 is CASSLARQAHNEQFF. The DNA for the CDR3 is TGTGCCAGCAGCTTGGCCAGACAGGCCCACAATGAGCAGTTCTTC.